A single sample is the source of the 11 T cell receptor beta chains below, sequenced in a study of tumor T cells in aggressive B-cell lymphoma. Sequencing used immunoSEQ multiplex PCR; TCRdb keeps in-frame clones, though not all of them. Among about 5,600 clones listed, 82% were seen once. Source material: tumor tissue. The receptor source for this set is an adult with diffuse large B cell lymphoma.

The chain carries TRBV14 and TRBJ2-1; 7 positions match TRBD2. Germline V gene sequence: CDR1 SGHDN, CDR2 FVKESK. The CDR3 totals 17 residues. The V and J ends lost 4 bases and 12 bases, in that order; junction bases with no gene match: 21. The DNA of the CDR3 is TGTGCCAGCAGCCCCCGTTTCGGGAGCGGGACCGGCATGTGGCAGTTCTTC. It yields the protein CASSPRFGSGTGMWQFF. The entire variable domain, with the rest obtained from reference TRBV14 and TRBJ2-1, is as follows: EAGVTQFPSHSVIEKGQTVTLRCDPISGHDNLYWYRRVMGKEIKFLLHFVKESKQDESGMPNNRFLAERTGGTYSTLKVQPAELEDSGVYFCASSPRFGSGTGMWQFFGPGTRLTVL.

The V call is TRBV6-5, the J call TRBJ1-1; D unresolved. Germline values: CDR1 MNHEY, CDR2 SVGAGI. This CDR3 contains 13 residues. V lost 6 bases, J lost 9 bases, and 17 bases lay in between. The CDR3 protein is CASRPEASGKAFF. CDR3 bases: TGTGCCAGCAGGCCTGAAGCTTCCGGGAAAGCTTTCTTT.

The rearrangement links TRBV19 to TRBJ2-5; perhaps TRBD1 as D (6 bases). CDR3 length: 16 amino acids. V lost 7 bases, J lost 5 bases, and 23 bases lay in between. CDR1 is LNHDA, CDR2 SQIVND, per germline (reference sequence). CDR3 bases: TGTGCCAGTACTCCTCGACCCGGGACATCCTACGAGACCCAGTACTTC. Its protein is CASTPRPGTSYETQYF.

The gene calls are TRBV6-1 and TRBJ1-2; TRBD1 agrees at 9 bases. CDR1 MNHNS and CDR2 SASEGT come from the germline V gene. The CDR3 spans 16 residues. V gave up 3 bases and J gave up 4 bases; unmatched junction bases: 9. The CDR3 DNA is TGTGCCAGCAGTGACCTGCAGGGACAGGGATCCTATGGCTACACCTTC. Translation: CASSDLQGQGSYGYTF.

The V gene is TRBV18, the J gene TRBJ2-3; D is unclear. The CDR3 spans 13 residues. Trimming left V 0 bases short and J 7 bases short, with 8 bases between. Germline lookup yields CDR1 KGHSH and CDR2 LQKENI. The CDR3 region has the DNA TGTGCCAGCTCACCACCGAGTCCAAATACGCAGTATTTT. This sequence encodes CASSPPSPNTQYF.

V and J are TRBV6-6 and TRBJ2-7; D is possibly TRBD1 (6 bases). CDR3 length: 15 amino acids. Trimming left V 0 bases short and J 2 bases short, with 11 bases between. Germline-derived CDR1 and CDR2 are MNHNY and SVGAGI (reference sequence). The CDR3 DNA sequence: TGTGCCAGCAGTTACTCGCCAGGGGACGCCTACGAGCAGTACTTC. It specifies CASSYSPGDAYEQYF.

The chain uses TRBV2 and TRBJ2-2, with 9 bases that match TRBD2. The trim removed 6 bases at V and 7 bases at J, leaving 3 bases unmatched. This CDR3 contains 13 residues. In germline, CDR1 is SNHLY, CDR2 FYNNEI. The CDR3 protein is CASRGTSHGELFF. As DNA, the CDR3 is TGTGCCAGCAGGGGGACTAGCCACGGGGAGCTGTTTTTT.

This clone was observed a handful of times. The chain employs TRBV19 and TRBJ1-1; D call uncertain. The CDR3 runs to 12 residues. The V gene lost 3 bases and the J gene lost 4 bases, with 6 bases spanning the gap. The germline V gene has CDR1 LNHDA and CDR2 SQIVND (reference sequence). The CDR3 here is CASSIPFTEAFF. The CDR3 bases are TGTGCCAGTAGTATCCCTTTCACTGAAGCTTTCTTT.

V usage is TRBV15 and J usage is TRBJ1-4; 7 nucleotides match TRBD1. The V gene end was trimmed by 6 bases and the J gene end by 7 bases; junction bases not matched to a gene: 8. The CDR3 loop spans 14 amino acids. Germline loops: CDR1 LNHNV, CDR2 YYDKDF (reference sequence). The CDR3 reads CATRLGQPPEKLFF. The CDR3 coding sequence is TGTGCCACCAGATTGGGACAGCCACCTGAAAAACTGTTTTTT.

This chain uses TRBV7-2 with TRBJ2-7, with 10 bases lining up with TRBD1. CDR1 SGHTA and CDR2 FQGNSA come from the germline V gene. V shed 4 bases and J 7 bases; nucleotides not matched to a gene: 19. The CDR3 is 18 amino acids. In DNA form, the CDR3 reads TGTGCCAGCAGCTCCTTTCACCCGGGACAGGGGTGGAGGTGGGAGCAGTACTTC. This encodes CASSSFHPGQGWRWEQYF.

This sequence joins TRBV10-3 and TRBJ2-2; 7 bases map to TRBD1. CDR1 and CDR2 from the germline V gene are ENHRY and SYGVKD. CDR3 size: 15 residues. Losses at the gene ends were 7 bases for V and 6 bases for J; bases not matched to a gene: 11. The CDR3 coding sequence is TGTGCCATCAACAGGGGCCCCGGGAATGCCGGGGAGCTGTTTTTT. This encodes CAINRGPGNAGELFF.